The sequence of this T cell receptor beta chain was determined in a study of blood T cell repertoires in COVID-19 (dated by TCRdb to 2018 to 2021). As for the study more broadly: The collaborator samples originated in the United States, Italy and Spain and spanned the acute and convalescent phases of COVID-19. A de-identified subject ID, COVID-19 status, age in years and sex were almost always included in the sample metadata. The dataset comprised deeply sampled blood TCRbeta repertoires from subjects exposed to, actively infected with, or recovered from COVID-19. Samples came from the ongoing ImmuneRACE study (first 160 participants) plus 1,254 subjects from 6 global collaborators. The material from the prospective study consisted of cDNA or gDNA derived from T cells, B-cell-depleted T cells, or PBMCs. The repertoires were made available in a free public database intended to serve as a resource for research on the immune response to SARS-CoV-2. Where available, HLA class I and class II types were taken from metadata supplied by the sample provider and were not determined by assay-based typing.

The germline V gene (reference sequence) supplies CDR1 SGHNT and CDR2 YYREEE. The CDR3 goes from the cysteine to the phenylalanine over 17 residues. CDR3 DNA is the only sequence kept; it has 51 bases, read in frame from the first base. Trimming takes 4 bases from V and 3 bases from J, and the germline ends sit 22 bases apart. This clone is described as medium-sized (0.01 to 0.1%). This clone's antigen is unknown. Base qualities are not recorded, but no much larger clone differs from it by a single base. The paper as a whole reports these results and caveats: The amount of clinical and demographic metadata varied by source and participant and was provided uncurated.

Whole blood was collected in K2EDTA tubes by collaborating institutions according to the institutions' own protocols. For TCRbeta analysis, collaborator samples were shipped as frozen whole blood, as isolated PBMCs, or as DNA extracted from either sample type. TCRbeta CDR3 regions were amplified from genomic DNA by means of the immunoSEQ Assay, a bias-controlled multiplex PCR. As for the authors' bioinformatics: The number of nucleated cells in each sample was estimated from the amplification of reference gene primers within the assay. To quantify the absolute abundance of each unique TCRbeta CDR3 rearrangement, sequence reads were collapsed and filtered. For each sample, productive Simpson clonality was calculated by taking the square root of Simpson's diversity index across productive rearrangements. Held by TCRdb, this immuneACCESS table contains in-frame sequences only and omits some clones. Under half of the omission traces to an unresolved V gene where checked; the cause of the rest is unknown. The V and J calls and clone size were taken over from that table, and D and trimming were inferred from the DNA. Present in this sample are roughly 62,000 clones, just under 85% of which were seen just once. The top ten clonotypes cover 3.5% of the sample.

The material sequenced was peripheral blood. This clonotype was sampled from a man aged 60-69 years with acute or convalescent COVID-19. The chain was built from TRBV5-4 and TRBJ2-5; TRBD2 could be the D gene, as 5 bases match. The CDR3 protein sequence reads: CASSPGGSGREEETQYF. The nucleotide sequence is given as TGTGCCAGCAGCCCCGGCGGTTCGGGGAGAGAGGAAGAGACCCAGTACTTC.